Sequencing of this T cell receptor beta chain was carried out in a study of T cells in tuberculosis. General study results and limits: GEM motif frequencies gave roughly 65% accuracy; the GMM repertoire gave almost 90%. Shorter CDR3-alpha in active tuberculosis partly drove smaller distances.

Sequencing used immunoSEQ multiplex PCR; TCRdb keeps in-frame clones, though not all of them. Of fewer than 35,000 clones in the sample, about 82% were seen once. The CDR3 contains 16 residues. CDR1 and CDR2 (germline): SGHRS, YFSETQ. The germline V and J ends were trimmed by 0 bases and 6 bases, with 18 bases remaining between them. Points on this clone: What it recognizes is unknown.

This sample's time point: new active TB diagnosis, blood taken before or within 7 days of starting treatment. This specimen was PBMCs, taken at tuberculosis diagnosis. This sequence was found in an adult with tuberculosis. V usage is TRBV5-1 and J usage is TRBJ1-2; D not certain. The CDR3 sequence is CASSLDGGYRLDGYTF. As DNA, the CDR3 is TGCGCCAGCAGCTTGGATGGTGGTTATAGGCTAGATGGCTACACCTTC.